The present T cell receptor (beta chain) was sequenced within a study of control samples from healthy donors and cancer patients (dated by TCRdb to the early 2020s). The method behind the library was the immunoSEQ multiplex PCR assay. The clones in this table, taken by TCRdb from immuneACCESS, are in-frame only. Not every clone is retained; where verified, under half of the shortfall comes from an unresolved V gene, and the cause of the rest is unknown. A total of tens of thousands of clones appear in this sample, around 94% of them only once. Around 4.5% of the sample comes from the top ten. As concerns this clone: The specificity of this receptor is unknown. No much larger clone is present one base from it, and per-base qualities are unavailable.

CDR1 is given as SEHNR and CDR2 as FQNEAQ, both from the germline V gene (reference sequence). Including the terminal cysteine and phenylalanine, the CDR3 comprises 11 residues. Kept here is only the CDR3 DNA, which spans 33 bases and is read in frame from base 1. V gives up 3 bases and J gives up 4 bases, and the segment between their germline ends measures 0 bases. The V gene is TRBV7-9 and the J gene is TRBJ1-4, with the D gene not clear enough to name. The material sequenced was blood. This receptor was obtained from a young woman in good health. The CDR3 protein sequence reads: CASSFNEKLFF. The DNA sequence is TGTGCCAGCAGCTTTAATGAAAAACTGTTTTTT.